This TCR beta chain stems from a study of blood T cells in healthy people across ages. Study observations and caveats: Older age went with lower TCR beta diversity per million T cells, in a roughly linear way. Estimates drawn from one million T cells were deemed to understate diversity. Donors of long life had a larger count of naive CD4+ cells and greater diversity than aged donors.

V dropped 7 bases and J dropped 3 bases, with 16 bases sitting between them. The CDR3 covers 13 residues. Germline values: CDR1 SQVTM, CDR2 ANQGSEA. The authors ran a second PCR of roughly 6 to 11 cycles using a sample-barcoded 5' primer and a J-beta primer mix. Every sample returned 3 million or more CDR3-containing paired-end reads. MiXCR, run by TCRdb on the 5' RACE reads, gives a single entry per CDR3 protein. The repertoire holds fewer than 700,000 distinct CDR3 sequences, with around half as singletons. With respect to this clonotype: What it binds is not known.

This TCR came from a man older than 75 in good health. Source material: blood. V usage is TRBV29-1 and J usage is TRBJ2-7; perhaps TRBD1 as D (6 bases). CDR3 DNA: TGCAGCGCCCGGGACACTAGTTTCTACGAGCAGTACTTC. It codes for CSARDTSFYEQYF.